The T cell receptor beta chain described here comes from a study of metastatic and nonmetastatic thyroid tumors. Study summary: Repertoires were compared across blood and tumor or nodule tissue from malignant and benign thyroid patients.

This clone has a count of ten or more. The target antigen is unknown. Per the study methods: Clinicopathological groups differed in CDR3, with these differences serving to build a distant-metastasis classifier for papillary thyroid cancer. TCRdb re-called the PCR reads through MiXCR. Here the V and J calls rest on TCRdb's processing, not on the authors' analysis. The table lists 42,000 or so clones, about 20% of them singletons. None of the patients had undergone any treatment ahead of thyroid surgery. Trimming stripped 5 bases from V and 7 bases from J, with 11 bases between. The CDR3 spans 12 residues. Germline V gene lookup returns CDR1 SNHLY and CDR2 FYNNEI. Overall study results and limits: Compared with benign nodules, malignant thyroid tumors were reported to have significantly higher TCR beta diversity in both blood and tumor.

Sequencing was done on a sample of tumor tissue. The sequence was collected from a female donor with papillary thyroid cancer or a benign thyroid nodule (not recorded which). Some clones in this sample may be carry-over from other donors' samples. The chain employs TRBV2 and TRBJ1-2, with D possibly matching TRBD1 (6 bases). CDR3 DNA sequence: TGTGCCAGCAGTACAGGGTCGGCTGGCTACACCTTC. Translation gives CASSTGSAGYTF.